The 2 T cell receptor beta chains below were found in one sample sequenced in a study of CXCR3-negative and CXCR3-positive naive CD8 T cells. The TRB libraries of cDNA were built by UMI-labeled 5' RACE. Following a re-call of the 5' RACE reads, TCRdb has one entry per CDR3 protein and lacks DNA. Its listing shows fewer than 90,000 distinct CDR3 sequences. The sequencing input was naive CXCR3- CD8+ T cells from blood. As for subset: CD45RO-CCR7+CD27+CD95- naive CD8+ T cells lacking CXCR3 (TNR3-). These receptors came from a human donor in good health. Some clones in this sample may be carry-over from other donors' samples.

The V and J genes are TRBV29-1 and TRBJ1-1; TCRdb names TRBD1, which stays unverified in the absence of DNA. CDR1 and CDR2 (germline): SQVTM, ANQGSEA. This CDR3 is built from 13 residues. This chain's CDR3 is CSASQGLNTEAFF.

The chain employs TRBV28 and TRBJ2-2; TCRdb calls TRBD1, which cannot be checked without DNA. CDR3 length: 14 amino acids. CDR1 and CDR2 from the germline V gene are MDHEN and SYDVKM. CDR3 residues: CASRLQGSGGELFF.